This T cell receptor beta chain derives from a study of blood T cell repertoires in COVID-19. Overall study: The analysed material was cDNA or gDNA that came from T cells, B-cell-depleted T cells, or PBMCs.

V was shortened by 2 bases and J by 0 bases, with 5 bases between the two germline ends. Germline CDR1 reads LGHDT; CDR2 reads YNNKEL (reference sequence). There are 13 residues in the CDR3. Source study methods: Amplification of reference gene primers provided the estimated nucleated cell counts. The data were produced by immunoSEQ multiplex PCR, yet TCRdb's version contains in-frame clones alone and is incomplete. V and J calls and clone size are as listed in that table; D and trimming were resolved from the DNA. The table includes about 60,000 clones, 65% to 85% detected once. This sequence was found in a woman aged 35 to 49 with acute COVID-19. What was sequenced was PBMCs or T cells enriched from blood (not recorded which). This sequence joins TRBV3-1 (or the pseudogene TRBV3-2) and TRBJ2-7; D gene unclear. CDR3: CASSQTPSYEQYF. DNA for the CDR3: TGTGCCAGCAGCCAAACACCCTCCTACGAGCAGTACTTC.